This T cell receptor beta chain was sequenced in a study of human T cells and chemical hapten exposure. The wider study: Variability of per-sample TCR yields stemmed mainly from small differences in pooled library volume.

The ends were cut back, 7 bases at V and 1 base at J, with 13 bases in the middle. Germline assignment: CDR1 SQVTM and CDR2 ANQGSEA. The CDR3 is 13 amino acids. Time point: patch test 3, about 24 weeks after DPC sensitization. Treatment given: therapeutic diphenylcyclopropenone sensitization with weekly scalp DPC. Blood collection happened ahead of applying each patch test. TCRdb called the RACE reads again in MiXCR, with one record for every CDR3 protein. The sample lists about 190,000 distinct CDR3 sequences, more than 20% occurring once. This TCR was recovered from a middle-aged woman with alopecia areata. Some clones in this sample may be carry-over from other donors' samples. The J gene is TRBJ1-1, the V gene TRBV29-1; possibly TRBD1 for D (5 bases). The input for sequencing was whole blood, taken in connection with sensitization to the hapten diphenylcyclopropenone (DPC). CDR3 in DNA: TGCAGCGGGGCAGGGACGGGGAACACTGAAGCTTTCTTT. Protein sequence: CSGAGTGNTEAFF.